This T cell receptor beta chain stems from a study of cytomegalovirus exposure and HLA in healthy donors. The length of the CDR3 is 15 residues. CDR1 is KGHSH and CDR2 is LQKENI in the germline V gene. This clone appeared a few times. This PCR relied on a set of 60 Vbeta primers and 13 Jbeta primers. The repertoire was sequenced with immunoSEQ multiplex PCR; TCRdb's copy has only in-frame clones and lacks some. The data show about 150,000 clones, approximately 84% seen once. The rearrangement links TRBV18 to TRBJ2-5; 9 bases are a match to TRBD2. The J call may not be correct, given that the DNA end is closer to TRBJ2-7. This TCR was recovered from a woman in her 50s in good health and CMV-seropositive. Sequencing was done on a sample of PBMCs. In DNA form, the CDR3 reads TGTGCCAGCTCACCACCTAGCGGGAGCCCATACGAGCAGTACTTC. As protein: CASSPPSGSPYEQYF.